The next 6 T cell receptor beta chains were all read from a single sample in a study of T-cell reconstitution after alpha-beta-depleted transplantation in children. Unique molecular identifiers tagged the TCRbeta library. Each CDR3 protein is one row after TCRdb ran MiXCR on the PCR reads. The sample holds some 600,000 distinct CDR3 sequences, approximately 16% seen once. Sequences were derived from PBMCs from the stem cell graft donor, sampled from the stem cell graft. The receptors here all came from a human donor who donated a stem cell graft to a child with acute myeloid leukemia.

This clonotype came up many times. This chain uses TRBV20-1 with TRBJ2-7; possibly TRBD1 or TRBD2 for D (5 bases each). Germline V CDR1 and CDR2: DFQATT, SNEGSKA (reference sequence). Trimming took off 6 bases at V and 2 bases at J, with 14 bases between the two ends. The CDR3 spans 13 residues. CDR3 coding DNA: TGCAGTGCGGTCGAGGGGTCTCCCTACGAGCAGTACTTC. It is translated as CSAVEGSPYEQYF.

Of note for this clonotype: This may be a read error: a much more frequent sequence differs by one nucleotide. This chain links TRBV20-1 with TRBJ1-1; maybe TRBD1 (5 bases). Germline CDR1 reads DFQATT; CDR2 reads SNEGSKA (reference sequence). V dropped 3 bases and J dropped 2 bases, with 19 bases sitting between them. The CDR3 loop spans 16 amino acids. CDR3 in DNA: TGCAGTGCTAGTAACCCCAGGGCGGGGGGAAACACTGAAGCTTTCTTT. The encoded protein is CSASNPRAGGNTEAFF.

This sequence joins TRBV7-9 and TRBJ2-5, with D uncertain. CDR1 is SEHNR and CDR2 is FQNEAQ in the germline V gene (reference sequence). The CDR3 length is 14 residues. Trimming shortened V by 5 bases and J by 0 bases, and 10 bases separated the two germline ends. The CDR3 spells CASSHVQNQETQYF. The DNA for the CDR3 is TGTGCCAGCAGCCACGTACAGAACCAAGAGACCCAGTACTTC.

This clonotype was seen more than once but under ten times. V usage is TRBV6-6 and J usage is TRBJ1-2; D possibly corresponds to TRBD1 (6 bases). V was clipped by 6 bases and J by 7 bases, with 15 bases between them. Germline assignment: CDR1 MNHNY and CDR2 SVGAGI (reference sequence). The CDR3 length is 13 residues. CDR3 region: CASRGGQGGGYTF. In nucleotides, the CDR3 is TGTGCCAGCAGGGGGGGCCAGGGCGGTGGCTACACCTTC.

This clonotype has only a few counts. The chain carries TRBV7-9 and TRBJ2-7, with TRBD2 matching 8 bases. Losses at the gene ends were 2 bases for V and 9 bases for J; bases not matched to a gene: 9. Germline V gives CDR1 SEHNR, CDR2 FQNEAQ (reference sequence). This CDR3 has 14 residues. The CDR3 is CASSLPSGLPGQYF. CDR3 DNA: TGTGCCAGCAGCTTACCTAGCGGGCTCCCTGGGCAGTACTTC.

This clonotype was seen only a few times. The V call is TRBV6-2 or TRBV6-3, the J call TRBJ2-4, with 9 bases matching TRBD2. V shed 6 bases, J shed 1 base, and the junction held 4 bases outside the gene matches. Germline V gene data show CDR1 as MNHEY and CDR2 as SVGEGT. CDR3 length: 15 amino acids. CDR3 sequence: CASRPSGVAKNIQYF. The CDR3 DNA sequence: TGTGCCAGCAGGCCTAGCGGGGTGGCCAAAAACATTCAGTACTTC.